The text below deals with one T cell receptor beta chain. V was shortened by 2 bases and J by 7 bases, with 15 bases between the two germline ends. The CDR3 loop spans 15 amino acids. Germline values: CDR1 MGHDK, CDR2 SYGVNS. These data originate in a study of shared clonotypes between healthy human individuals. Profiling relied on immunoSEQ multiplex PCR, and the TCRdb table lists in-frame clones only, not all of them. The sample shows about 1.1 million clones, around 77% of them seen only once. V gene TRBV25-1 combines with J gene TRBJ2-1; the D gene is possibly TRBD2 (6 bases). The sample was memory CD4+ T cells from PBMCs. Subset specified: CD45RA-negative fraction. The sequence was obtained from a young man in good health. Some clones in this sample may be carry-over from other donors' samples. The CDR3 reads CASSELGGVGNEQFF. In DNA, the CDR3 is TGTGCCAGCAGTGAACTCGGGGGAGTGGGGAATGAGCAGTTCTTC.